Each of the 5 T cell receptor beta chains below was sequenced from the same sample in a study of vaccination and CD4 T cells after COVID-19. No antigen is known for these receptors. The treatment is: approximately 9-day PBMC culture with coronavirus spike peptide pools or control peptides (ViraFEST assay). An Oncomine TCR Beta short-read assay was used to sequence the DNA from cultured CD4+ T cells. TCRdb reprocessed the PCR reads via MiXCR and lists one record per CDR3 protein. Seen here are several thousand distinct CDR3 sequences, 60% to 80% observed once, and the top ten hold around 21%. The material was cultured CD4+ T cells from blood, obtained after SARS-CoV-2 vaccination. The receptors stem from a human donor with COVID-19.

This clonotype was seen a few times. The J gene is TRBJ2-5, the V gene TRBV7-2; 8 nucleotides match TRBD1. Germline assignment: CDR1 SGHTA and CDR2 FQGNSA. The V gene end was trimmed by 5 bases and the J gene end by 5 bases; junction bases not matched to a gene: 4. The CDR3 contains 13 residues. CDR3: CASSPGGYETQYF. The CDR3 DNA is TGTGCCAGCAGCCCAGGGGGCTACGAGACCCAGTACTTC.

V is TRBV11-2 and J is TRBJ2-3; TRBD1 might be the D (6 bases). Germline assignment: CDR1 SGHAT and CDR2 FQNNGV. Trimming pared 6 bases from V and 3 bases from J, leaving 10 bases between. The CDR3 sequence is 13 residues long. CDR3 DNA: TGTGCCAGCAGTCGCAGGGGAACAGATACGCAGTATTTT. This translates into CASSRRGTDTQYF. The whole variable domain, filled in from reference TRBV11-2 and TRBJ2-3, reads EAGVAQSPRYKIIEKRQSVAFWCNPISGHATLYWYQQILGQGPKLLIQFQNNGVVDDSQLPKDRFSAERLKGVDSTLKIQPAKLEDSAVYLCASSRRGTDTQYFGPGTRLTVL.

This chain joins TRBV19 and TRBJ2-2, with 9 bases matching TRBD1. The germline V gene encodes CDR1 LNHDA and CDR2 SQIVND (reference sequence). Germline trimming cut 5 bases from V and 6 bases from J; bases unmatched to any gene: 4. This CDR3 is 14 amino acids long. The CDR3 DNA reads TGTGCCAGTAGTCGTCGACAGGGGGCCGGGGAGCTGTTTTTT. Amino acids: CASSRRQGAGELFF.

The genes are TRBV18 and TRBJ1-2; D unresolved. V was pared by 3 bases and J by 6 bases, with 11 bases between. Germline V gene sequence: CDR1 KGHSH, CDR2 LQKENI. The CDR3 covers 13 residues. DNA of the CDR3: TGTGCCAGCTCACCCCTTAGGACGGATGGCTACACCTTC. Residues: CASSPLRTDGYTF.

The DNA of the CDR3 is TGTGCCAGCAGCTTAGTTGATACGCAGTATTTT. Translating gives CASSLVDTQYF. The chain employs TRBV7-2 and TRBJ2-3; D uncertain. Germline V lookup: CDR1 SGHTA, CDR2 FQGNSA. This CDR3 contains 11 residues. V was trimmed by 1 base and J by 6 bases, leaving 2 bases between them.